This T cell receptor (beta chain) was captured in a study of immune characterization of retroperitoneal liposarcoma. This clonotype has a count of ten or more. TCRdb reprocessed the PCR reads with MiXCR, giving one entry per CDR3 protein. This table has around 13,000 distinct CDR3 sequences, 45% to 50% appearing once. The TCR originated in a female donor with retroperitoneal liposarcoma. Sequencing was done on a sample of tumor tissue.

The CDR3 loop is CASSLSVASGSVETQYF. The CDR3 nucleotides read TGTGCCAGCAGCTTAAGTGTGGCTAGCGGGAGTGTAGAGACCCAGTACTTC. V and J are TRBV7-6 and TRBJ2-5, with 10 bases lining up with TRBD2. V shed 2 bases, J shed 4 bases, and the junction held 10 bases outside the gene matches. The germline V gene encodes CDR1 SGHVS and CDR2 FNYEAQ. This CDR3 comprises 17 residues.